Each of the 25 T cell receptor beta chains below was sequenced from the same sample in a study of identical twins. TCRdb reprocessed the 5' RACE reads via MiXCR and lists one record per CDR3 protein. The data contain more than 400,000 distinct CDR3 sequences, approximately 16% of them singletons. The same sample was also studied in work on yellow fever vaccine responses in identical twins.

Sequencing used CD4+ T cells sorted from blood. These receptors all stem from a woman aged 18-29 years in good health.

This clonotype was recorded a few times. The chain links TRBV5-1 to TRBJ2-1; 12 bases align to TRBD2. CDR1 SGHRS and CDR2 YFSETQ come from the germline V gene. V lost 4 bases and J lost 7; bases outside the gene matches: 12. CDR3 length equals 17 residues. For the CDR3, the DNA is TGCGCCAGCAGCCCATCGACTAGCGGGAGAAATCGGAATGAGCAGTTCTTC. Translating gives CASSPSTSGRNRNEQFF.

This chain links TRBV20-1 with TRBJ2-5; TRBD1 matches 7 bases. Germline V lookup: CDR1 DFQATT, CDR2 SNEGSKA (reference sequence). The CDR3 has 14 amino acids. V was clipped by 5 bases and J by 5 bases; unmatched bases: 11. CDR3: CSAGRQGTWETQYF. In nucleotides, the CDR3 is TGCAGTGCTGGGCGACAGGGAACTTGGGAGACCCAGTACTTC.

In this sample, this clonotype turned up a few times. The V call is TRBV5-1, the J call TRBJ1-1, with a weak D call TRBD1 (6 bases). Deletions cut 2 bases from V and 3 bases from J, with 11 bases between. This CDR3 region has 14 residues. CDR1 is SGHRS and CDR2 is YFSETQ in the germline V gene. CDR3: CASSFRAGDTEAFF. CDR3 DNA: TGCGCCAGCAGCTTTCGGGCAGGGGACACTGAAGCTTTCTTT.

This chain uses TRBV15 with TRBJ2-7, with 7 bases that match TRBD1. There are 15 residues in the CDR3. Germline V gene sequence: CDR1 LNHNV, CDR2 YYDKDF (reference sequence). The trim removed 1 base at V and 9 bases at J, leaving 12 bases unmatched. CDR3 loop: CATSRGERETGRQYF. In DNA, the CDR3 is TGTGCCACCAGCAGAGGCGAGAGGGAGACAGGGCGGCAGTACTTC.

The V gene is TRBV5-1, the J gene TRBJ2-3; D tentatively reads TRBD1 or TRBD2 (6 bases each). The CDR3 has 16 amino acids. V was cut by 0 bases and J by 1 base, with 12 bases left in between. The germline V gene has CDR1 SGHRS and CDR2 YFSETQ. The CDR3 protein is CASSLEGRGRTDTQYF. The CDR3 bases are TGCGCCAGCAGCTTGGAGGGACGGGGGCGCACAGATACGCAGTATTTT.

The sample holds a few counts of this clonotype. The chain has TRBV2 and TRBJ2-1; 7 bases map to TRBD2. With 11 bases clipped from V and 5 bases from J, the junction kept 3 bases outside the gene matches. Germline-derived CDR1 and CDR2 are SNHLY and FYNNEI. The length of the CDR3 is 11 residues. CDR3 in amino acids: CAGAGHNEQFF. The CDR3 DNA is TGTGCCGGAGCGGGACACAATGAGCAGTTCTTC.

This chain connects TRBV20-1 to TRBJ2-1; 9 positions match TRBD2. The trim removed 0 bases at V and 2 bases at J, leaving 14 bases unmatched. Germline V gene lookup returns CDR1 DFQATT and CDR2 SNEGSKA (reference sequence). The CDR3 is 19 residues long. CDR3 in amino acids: CSARDRRGTSRSTYNEQFF. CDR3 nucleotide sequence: TGCAGTGCTAGAGATCGTCGGGGGACTAGCCGGAGCACCTACAATGAGCAGTTCTTC.

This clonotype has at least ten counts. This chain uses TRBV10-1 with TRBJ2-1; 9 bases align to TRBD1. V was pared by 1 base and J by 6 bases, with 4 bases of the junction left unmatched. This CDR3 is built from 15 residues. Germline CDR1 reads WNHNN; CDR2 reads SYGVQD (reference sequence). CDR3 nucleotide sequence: TGCGCCAGCAGTGAGTTAGGGACAGGGCTCAATGAGCAGTTCTTC. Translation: CASSELGTGLNEQFF.

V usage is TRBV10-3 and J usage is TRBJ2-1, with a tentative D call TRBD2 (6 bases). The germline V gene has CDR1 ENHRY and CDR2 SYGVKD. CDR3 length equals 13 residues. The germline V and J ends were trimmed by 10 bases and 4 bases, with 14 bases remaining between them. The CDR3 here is CASMGTEYNEQFF. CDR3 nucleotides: TGTGCCAGCATGGGGACTGAATACAATGAGCAGTTCTTC.

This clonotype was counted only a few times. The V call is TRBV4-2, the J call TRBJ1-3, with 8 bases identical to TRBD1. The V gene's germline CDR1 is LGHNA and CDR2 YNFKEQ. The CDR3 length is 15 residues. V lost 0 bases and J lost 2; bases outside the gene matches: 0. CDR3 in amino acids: CASSQEQGAGNTIYF. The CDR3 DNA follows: TGTGCCAGCAGCCAAGAACAGGGGGCTGGAAACACCATATATTTT.

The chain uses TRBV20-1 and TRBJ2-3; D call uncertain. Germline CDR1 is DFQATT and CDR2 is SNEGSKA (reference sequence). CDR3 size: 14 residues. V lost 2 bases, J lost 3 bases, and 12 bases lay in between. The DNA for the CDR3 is TGCAGTGCTAGAAATCCAGGCACGACAGATACGCAGTATTTT. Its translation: CSARNPGTTDTQYF.

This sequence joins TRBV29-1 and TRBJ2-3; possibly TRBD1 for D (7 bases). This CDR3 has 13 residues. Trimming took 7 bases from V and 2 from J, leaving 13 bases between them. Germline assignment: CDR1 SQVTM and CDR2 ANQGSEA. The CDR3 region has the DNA TGCAGCGGCCAGGGGGGAGACACAGATACGCAGTATTTT. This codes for CSGQGGDTDTQYF.

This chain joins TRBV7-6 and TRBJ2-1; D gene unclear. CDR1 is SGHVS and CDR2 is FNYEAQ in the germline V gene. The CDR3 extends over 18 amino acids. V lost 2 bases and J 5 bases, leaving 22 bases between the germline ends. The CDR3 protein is CASSLNVEASRTNNEQFF. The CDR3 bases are TGTGCCAGCAGCTTAAATGTAGAGGCTAGTCGCACAAACAATGAGCAGTTCTTC.

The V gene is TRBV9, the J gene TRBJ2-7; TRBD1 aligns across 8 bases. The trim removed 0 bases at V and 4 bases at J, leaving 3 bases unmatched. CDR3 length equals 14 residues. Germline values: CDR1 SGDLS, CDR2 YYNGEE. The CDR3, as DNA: TGTGCCAGCAGCGTAGGGACAGGGTGGTACGAGCAGTACTTC. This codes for CASSVGTGWYEQYF.

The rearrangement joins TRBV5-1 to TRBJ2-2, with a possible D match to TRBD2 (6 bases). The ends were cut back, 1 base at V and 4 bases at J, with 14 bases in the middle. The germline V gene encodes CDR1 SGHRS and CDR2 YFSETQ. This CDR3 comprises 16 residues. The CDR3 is CASSLLWGVSTGELFF. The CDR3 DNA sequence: TGCGCCAGCAGCTTGTTGTGGGGGGTCAGCACCGGGGAGCTGTTTTTT. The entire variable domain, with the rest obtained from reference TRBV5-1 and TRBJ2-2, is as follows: KAGVTQTPRYLIKTRGQQVTLSCSPISGHRSVSWYQQTPGQGLQFLFEYFSETQRNKGNFPGRFSGRQFSNSRSEMNVSTLELGDSALYLCASSLLWGVSTGELFFGEGSRLTVL.

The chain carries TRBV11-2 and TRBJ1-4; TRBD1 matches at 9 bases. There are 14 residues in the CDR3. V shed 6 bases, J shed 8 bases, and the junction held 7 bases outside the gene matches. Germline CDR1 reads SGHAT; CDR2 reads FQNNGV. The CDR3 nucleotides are TGTGCCAGCAGTCCGGGGACAGGGACGGAAAAACTGTTTTTT. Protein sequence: CASSPGTGTEKLFF.

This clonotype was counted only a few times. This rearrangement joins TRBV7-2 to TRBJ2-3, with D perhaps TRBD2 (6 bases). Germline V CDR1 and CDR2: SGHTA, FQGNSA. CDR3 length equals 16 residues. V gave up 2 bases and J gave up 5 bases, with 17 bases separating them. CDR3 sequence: CASSLRLVPGGDTQYF. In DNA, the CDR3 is TGTGCCAGCAGCTTAAGGCTAGTCCCCGGGGGAGATACGCAGTATTTT.

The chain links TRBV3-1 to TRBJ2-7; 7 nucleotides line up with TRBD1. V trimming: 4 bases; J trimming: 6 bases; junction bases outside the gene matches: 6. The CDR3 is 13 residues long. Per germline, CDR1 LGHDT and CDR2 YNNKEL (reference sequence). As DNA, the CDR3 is TGTGCCAGCAGCCGACAGGGTGCTAGCGAGCAGTACTTC. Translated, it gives CASSRQGASEQYF.

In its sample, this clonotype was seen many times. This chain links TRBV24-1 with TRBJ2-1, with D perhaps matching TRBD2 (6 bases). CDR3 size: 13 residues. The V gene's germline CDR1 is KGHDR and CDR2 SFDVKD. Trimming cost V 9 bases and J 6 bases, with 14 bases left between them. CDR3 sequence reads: CATGGTERNEQFF. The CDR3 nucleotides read TGTGCCACCGGCGGGACGGAACGCAATGAGCAGTTCTTC.

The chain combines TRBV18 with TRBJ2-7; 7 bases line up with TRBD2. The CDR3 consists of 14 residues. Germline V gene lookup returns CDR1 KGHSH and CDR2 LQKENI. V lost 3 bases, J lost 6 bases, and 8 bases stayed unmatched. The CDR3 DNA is TGTGCCAGCTCACCGGCGGCGGGAGTAGGCGAGCAGTACTTC. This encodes CASSPAAGVGEQYF.

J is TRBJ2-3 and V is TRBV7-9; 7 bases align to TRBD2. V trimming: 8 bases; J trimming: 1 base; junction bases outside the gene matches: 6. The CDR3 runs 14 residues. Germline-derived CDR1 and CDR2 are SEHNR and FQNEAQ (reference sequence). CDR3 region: CASLRGGGTDTQYF. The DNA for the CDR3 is TGTGCCAGCCTGCGGGGAGGGGGCACAGATACGCAGTATTTT.

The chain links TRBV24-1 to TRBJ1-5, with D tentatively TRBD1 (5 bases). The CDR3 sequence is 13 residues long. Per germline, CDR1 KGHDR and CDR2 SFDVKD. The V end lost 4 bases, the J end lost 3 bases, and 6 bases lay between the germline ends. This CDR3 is CATSDRVNQPQHF. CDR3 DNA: TGTGCCACCAGTGACAGGGTCAATCAGCCCCAGCATTTT.

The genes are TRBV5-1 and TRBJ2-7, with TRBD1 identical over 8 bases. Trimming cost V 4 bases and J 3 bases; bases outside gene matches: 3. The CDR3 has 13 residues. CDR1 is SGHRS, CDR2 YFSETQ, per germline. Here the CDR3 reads CASSKTGVYEQYF. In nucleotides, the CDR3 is TGCGCCAGCAGCAAGACAGGGGTCTACGAGCAGTACTTC.

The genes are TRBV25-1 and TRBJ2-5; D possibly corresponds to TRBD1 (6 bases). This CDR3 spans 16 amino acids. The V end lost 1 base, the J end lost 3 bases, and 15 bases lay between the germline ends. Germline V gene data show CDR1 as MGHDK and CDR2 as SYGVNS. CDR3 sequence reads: CASSESGRGREETQYF. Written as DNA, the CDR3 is TGTGCCAGCAGTGAATCGGGCAGGGGCAGGGAAGAGACCCAGTACTTC. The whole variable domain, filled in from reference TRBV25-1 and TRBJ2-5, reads EADIYQTPRYLVIGTGKKITLECSQTMGHDKMYWYQQDPGMELHLIHYSYGVNSTEKGDLSSESTVSRIRTEHFPLTLESARPSHTSQYLCASSESGRGREETQYFGPGTRLLVL.

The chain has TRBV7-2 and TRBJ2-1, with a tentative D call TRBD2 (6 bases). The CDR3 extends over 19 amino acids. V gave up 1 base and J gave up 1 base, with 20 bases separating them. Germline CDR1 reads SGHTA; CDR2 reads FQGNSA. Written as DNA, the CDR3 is TGTGCCAGCAGCTTAGGGCTAAACCCCGGGAGCATTTCCTACAATGAGCAGTTCTTC. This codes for CASSLGLNPGSISYNEQFF.